This TCR beta chain was observed in a study of a mutant IDH1 vaccine in newly diagnosed glioma. Study-level information: Prior therapy was radiotherapy, temozolomide, or both; most received both.

Produced via immunoSEQ multiplex PCR; TCRdb's table is partial and in-frame only. The repertoire holds 75,000 to 100,000 clones, with around 79% as singletons. This clone has just one count. The CDR3 spans 14 residues. The germline CDR1 and CDR2 sequences are SGDLS and YYNGEE. J gave up 5 bases and V 3 bases, and 6 bases lay outside the gene matches. Time point meaning: baseline, week 1 (first vaccination visit). Treatment in this sample: pre-vaccination baseline after standard-of-care therapy. The source was PBMCs, collected from a glioma patient treated with radiotherapy, temozolomide or both. This clonotype was sampled from a man aged 35-49 years with glioma. Some clones in this sample may be carry-over from other donors' samples. The chain is built from TRBV9 and TRBJ2-7; 9 bases are a match to TRBD2. The CDR3 coding sequence is TGTGCCAGCAGCGAGGGACTAGCCCGAGACGAGCAGTACTTC. This translates into CASSEGLARDEQYF.